The T cell receptor (beta chain) described here comes from a study of blood T cell repertoires in COVID-19. Turning to the study itself: Material from acute and convalescent COVID-19 was sourced from the United States, Italy and Spain.

Trimming removed 1 base from V and 9 bases from J, with 17 bases in between. CDR1 MNHNS and CDR2 SASEGT come from the germline V gene. The CDR3 is made up of 15 amino acids. Only in-frame clones appear in the TCRdb table, and some are missing; sequencing was by immunoSEQ multiplex PCR. The table lists approximately 28,000 clones, roughly 70% of them singletons. The receptor's source is a boy younger than 10 with active or convalescent COVID-19. V usage is TRBV6-1 and J usage is TRBJ2-3, with D possibly TRBD2 on 6 matching bases. The sequencing input was peripheral blood. DNA for the CDR3: TGTGCCAGCAGTGAAGGGGGACTGGGTTCGGGGACGCAGTATTTT. Translation gives CASSEGGLGSGTQYF.